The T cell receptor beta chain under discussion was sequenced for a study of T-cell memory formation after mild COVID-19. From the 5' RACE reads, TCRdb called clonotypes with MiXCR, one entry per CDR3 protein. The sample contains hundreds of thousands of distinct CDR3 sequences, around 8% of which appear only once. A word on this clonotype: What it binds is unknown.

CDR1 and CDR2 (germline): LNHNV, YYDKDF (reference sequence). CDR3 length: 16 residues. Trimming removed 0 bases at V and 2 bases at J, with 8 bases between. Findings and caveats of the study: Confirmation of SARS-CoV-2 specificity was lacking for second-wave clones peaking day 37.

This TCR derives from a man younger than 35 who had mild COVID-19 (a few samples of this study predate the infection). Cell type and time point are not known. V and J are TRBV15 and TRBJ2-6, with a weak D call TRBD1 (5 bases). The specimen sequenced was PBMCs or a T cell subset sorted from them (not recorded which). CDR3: CATSRDQGAGANVLTF. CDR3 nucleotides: TGTGCCACCAGCAGAGATCAGGGCGCTGGGGCCAACGTCCTGACTTTC.